This TCR beta chain is drawn from a study of T cell responses to AZD1222 COVID-19 vaccine. Sequencing was performed with immunoSEQ multiplex PCR; in TCRdb, only in-frame clones are kept and a portion is missing. The sample lists 100,000 to 150,000 clones, over 80% seen once, with roughly 7.9% in the top ten. The germline V gene has CDR1 SGHTA and CDR2 FQGNSA. The V and J ends lost 5 bases and 8 bases respectively, with 19 bases between them. This CDR3 contains 15 residues. The sequence derives from an adult who received the AZD1222 COVID-19 vaccine. The specimen comprised peripheral blood, sampled 28 days after the second AZD1222 dose. This chain joins TRBV7-2 and TRBJ2-1, with D possibly being TRBD1 (7 bases). The CDR3: CASSIEGTQGDEQFF. CDR3 sequence (DNA): TGTGCCAGCAGCATCGAGGGGACTCAGGGGGATGAGCAGTTCTTC.